This T cell receptor beta chain appears in the sequencing data of a study of blood T cell repertoires in COVID-19. Study at large: Spain, Italy and the United States supplied samples that represented acute and convalescent COVID-19. PBMCs, B-cell-depleted T cells, or T cells provided the cDNA or gDNA that made up the material.

Authors' methods: Estimates of nucleated cell counts were drawn from the amplification of reference gene primers. Measured with immunoSEQ multiplex PCR; TCRdb has only the in-frame clones, and not every one. V and J calls and clone size are those listed in that table; D and trimming were worked out from the DNA. The sample has approximately 260,000 clones, about nine tenths seen once. This clone appeared once. The length of the CDR3 is 14 residues. Germline CDR1 reads SGHTS; CDR2 reads YDEGEE. V trimming: 5 bases; J trimming: 5 bases; junction bases outside the gene matches: 9. The chain couples TRBV5-8 to TRBJ2-5; 7 bases fit TRBD2. Specimen: peripheral blood. The TCR comes from a man aged 60 to 69 who had recovered from COVID-19. CDR3 coding DNA: TGTGCCAGCAGTTCCCGGGGAGGGACGGAGACCCAGTACTTC. This gives the protein CASSSRGGTETQYF.